This T cell receptor beta chain was sequenced during a study of T cell changes during pregnancy in multiple sclerosis. This CDR3 comprises 14 residues. Trimming stripped 3 bases from V and 5 bases from J, with 14 bases between. Germline lookup yields CDR1 SEHNR and CDR2 FQNEAQ (reference sequence). Produced via immunoSEQ multiplex PCR; TCRdb's table is partial and in-frame only. The data show around 56,000 clones, approximately 94% seen once. The chain recombines TRBV7-9 with TRBJ2-7, with a possible D match to TRBD1 (6 bases). This specimen consisted of CD8+ T cells from peripheral blood mononuclear cells, obtained after pregnancy. The TCR comes from a female donor with multiple sclerosis, enrolled in a pregnancy study. This CDR3 is CASSFSGDLHEQYF. The CDR3 DNA reads as TGTGCCAGCAGCTTTTCAGGGGACCTCCACGAGCAGTACTTC.